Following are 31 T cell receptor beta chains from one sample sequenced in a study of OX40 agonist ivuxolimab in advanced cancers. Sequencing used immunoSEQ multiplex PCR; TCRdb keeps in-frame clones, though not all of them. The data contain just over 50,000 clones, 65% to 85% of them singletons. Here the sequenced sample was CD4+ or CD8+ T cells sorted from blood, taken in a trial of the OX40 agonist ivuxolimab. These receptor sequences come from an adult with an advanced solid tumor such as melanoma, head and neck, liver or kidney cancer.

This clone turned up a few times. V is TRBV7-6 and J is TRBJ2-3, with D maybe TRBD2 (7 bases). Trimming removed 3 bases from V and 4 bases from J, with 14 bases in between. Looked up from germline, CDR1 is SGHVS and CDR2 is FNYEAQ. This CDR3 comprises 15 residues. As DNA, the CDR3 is TGTGCCAGCAGCTTTCGCGCGGGGGCAGCAGATACGCAGTATTTT. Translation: CASSFRAGAADTQYF. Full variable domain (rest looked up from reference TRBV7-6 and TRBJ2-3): GAGVSQSPRYKVTKRGQDVALRCDPISGHVSLYWYRQALGQGPEFLTYFNYEAQQDKSGLPNDRFSAERPEGSISTLTIQRTEQRDSAMYRCASSFRAGAADTQYFGPGTRLTVL.

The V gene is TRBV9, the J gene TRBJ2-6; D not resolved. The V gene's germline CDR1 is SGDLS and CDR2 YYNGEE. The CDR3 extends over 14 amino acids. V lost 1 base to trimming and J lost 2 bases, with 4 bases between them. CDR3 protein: CASSVRTGANVLTF. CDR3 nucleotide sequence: TGTGCCAGCAGCGTACGGACTGGGGCCAACGTCCTGACTTTC.

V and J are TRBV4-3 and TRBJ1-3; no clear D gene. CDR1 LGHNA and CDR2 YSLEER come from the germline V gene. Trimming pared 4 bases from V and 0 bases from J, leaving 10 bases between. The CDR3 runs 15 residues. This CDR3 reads CASSLSPTSGNTIYF. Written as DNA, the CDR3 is TGCGCCAGCAGCCTGTCCCCCACCTCTGGAAACACCATATATTTT.

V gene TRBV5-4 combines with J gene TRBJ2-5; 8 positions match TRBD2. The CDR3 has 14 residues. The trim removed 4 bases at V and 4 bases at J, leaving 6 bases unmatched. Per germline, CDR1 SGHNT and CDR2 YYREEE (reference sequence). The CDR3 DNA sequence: TGTGCCAGCAGCAACGGGGGGGAGATAGAGACCCAGTACTTC. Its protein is CASSNGGEIETQYF.

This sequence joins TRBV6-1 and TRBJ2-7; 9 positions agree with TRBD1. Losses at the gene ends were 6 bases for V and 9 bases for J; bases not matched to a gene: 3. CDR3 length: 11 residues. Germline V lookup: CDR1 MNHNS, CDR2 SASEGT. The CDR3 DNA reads TGTGCCAGCAGAGTACAGGGGGCGCAGTACTTC. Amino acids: CASRVQGAQYF.

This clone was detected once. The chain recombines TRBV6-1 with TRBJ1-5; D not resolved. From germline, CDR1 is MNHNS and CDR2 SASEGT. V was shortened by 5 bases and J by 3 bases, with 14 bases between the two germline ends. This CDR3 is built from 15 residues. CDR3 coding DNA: TGTGCCAGCAGTACGGGTGGGGATCCCAATCAGCCCCAGCATTTT. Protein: CASSTGGDPNQPQHF.

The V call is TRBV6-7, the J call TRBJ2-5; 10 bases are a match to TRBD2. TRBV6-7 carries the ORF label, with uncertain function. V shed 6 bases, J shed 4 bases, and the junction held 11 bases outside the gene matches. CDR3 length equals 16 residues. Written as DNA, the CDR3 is TGTGCCAGCAGACCGTCTAGCGGGGGCGAGGGAGAGACCCAGTACTTC. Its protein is CASRPSSGGEGETQYF.

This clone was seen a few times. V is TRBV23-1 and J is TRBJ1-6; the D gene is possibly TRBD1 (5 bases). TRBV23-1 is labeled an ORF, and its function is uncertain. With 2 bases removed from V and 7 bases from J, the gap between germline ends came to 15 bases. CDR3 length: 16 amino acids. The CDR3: CASSQTGTFRNSPLHF. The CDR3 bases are TGCGCCAGCAGTCAAACCGGGACTTTTAGGAATTCACCCCTCCACTTT.

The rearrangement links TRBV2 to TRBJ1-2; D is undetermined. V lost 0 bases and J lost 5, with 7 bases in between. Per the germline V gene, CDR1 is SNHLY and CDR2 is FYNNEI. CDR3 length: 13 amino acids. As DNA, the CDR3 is TGTGCCAGCAGTGAAGCTCGGGGTTATGGCTACACCTTC. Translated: CASSEARGYGYTF.

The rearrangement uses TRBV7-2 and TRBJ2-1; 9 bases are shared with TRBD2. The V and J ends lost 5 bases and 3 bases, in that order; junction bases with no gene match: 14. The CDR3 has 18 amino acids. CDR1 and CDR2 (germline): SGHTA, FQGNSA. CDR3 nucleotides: TGTGCCAGCAGCCCCCAGGCGGGCGGGGGGGGCCTCTACAATGAGCAGTTCTTC. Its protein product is CASSPQAGGGGLYNEQFF.

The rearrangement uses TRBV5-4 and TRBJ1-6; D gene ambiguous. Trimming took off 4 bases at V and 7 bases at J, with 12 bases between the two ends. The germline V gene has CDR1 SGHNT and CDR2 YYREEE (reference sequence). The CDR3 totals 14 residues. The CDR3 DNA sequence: TGTGCCAGCAGCCCGACCGGGATCAATTCACCCCTCCACTTT. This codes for CASSPTGINSPLHF.

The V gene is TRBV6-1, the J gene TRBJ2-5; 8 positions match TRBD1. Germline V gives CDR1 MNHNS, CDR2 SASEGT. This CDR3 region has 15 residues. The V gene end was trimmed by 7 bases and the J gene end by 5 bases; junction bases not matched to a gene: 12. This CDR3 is CASNDRGSWGETQYF. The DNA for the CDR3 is TGTGCCAGCAACGACAGGGGATCCTGGGGGGAGACCCAGTACTTC.

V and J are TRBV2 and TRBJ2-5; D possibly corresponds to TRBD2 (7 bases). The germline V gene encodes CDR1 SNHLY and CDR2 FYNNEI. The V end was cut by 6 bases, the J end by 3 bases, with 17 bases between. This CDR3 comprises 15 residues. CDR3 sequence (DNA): TGTGCCAGCAGCCGGGGGGCAGGCCCGAAAGAGACCCAGTACTTC. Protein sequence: CASSRGAGPKETQYF. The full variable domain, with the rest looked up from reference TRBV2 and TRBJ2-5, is EPEVTQTPSHQVTQMGQEVILRCVPISNHLYFYWYRQILGQKVEFLVSFYNNEISEKSEIFDDQFSVERPDGSNFTLKIRSTKLEDSAMYFCASSRGAGPKETQYFGPGTRLLVL.

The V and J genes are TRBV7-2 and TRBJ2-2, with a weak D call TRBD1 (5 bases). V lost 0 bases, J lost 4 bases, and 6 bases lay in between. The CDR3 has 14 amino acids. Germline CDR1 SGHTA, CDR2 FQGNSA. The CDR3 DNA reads TGTGCCAGCAGCTTAGCAGGGGTCACCGGGGAGCTGTTTTTT. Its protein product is CASSLAGVTGELFF. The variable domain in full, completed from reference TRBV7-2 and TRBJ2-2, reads GAGVSQSPSNKVTEKGKDVELRCDPISGHTALYWYRQSLGQGLEFLIYFQGNSAPDKSGLPSDRFSAERTGGSVSTLTIQRTQQEDSAVYLCASSLAGVTGELFFGEGSRLTVL.

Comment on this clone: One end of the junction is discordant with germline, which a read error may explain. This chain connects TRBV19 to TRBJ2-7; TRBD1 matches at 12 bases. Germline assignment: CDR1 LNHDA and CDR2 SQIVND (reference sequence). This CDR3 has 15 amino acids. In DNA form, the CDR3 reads TGTGCCAGTAGTATGGGGACAGGGGGCTCCGACGAGCAGTACTTC. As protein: CASSMGTGGSDEQYF. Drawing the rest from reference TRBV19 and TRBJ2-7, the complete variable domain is DGGITQSPKYLFRKEGQNVTLSCEQNLNHDAMYWYRQDPGQGLRLIYYSQIVNDFQKGDIAEGYSVSREKKESFPLTVTSAQKNPTAFYLCASSMGTGGSDEQYFGPGTRLTVT.

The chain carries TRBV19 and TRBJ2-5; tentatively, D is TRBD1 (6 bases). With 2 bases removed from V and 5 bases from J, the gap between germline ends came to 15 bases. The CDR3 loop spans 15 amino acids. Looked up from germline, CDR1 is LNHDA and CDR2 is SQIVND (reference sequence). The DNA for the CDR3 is TGTGCCAGTAGTATAAGCTGGGGGCGCGGGGAGACCCAGTACTTC. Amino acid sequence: CASSISWGRGETQYF.

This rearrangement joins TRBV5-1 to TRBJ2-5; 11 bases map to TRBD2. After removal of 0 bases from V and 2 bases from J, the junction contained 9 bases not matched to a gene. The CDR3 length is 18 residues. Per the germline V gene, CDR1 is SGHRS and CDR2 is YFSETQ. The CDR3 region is CASSLGASSGGLQETQYF. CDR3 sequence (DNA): TGCGCCAGCAGCTTGGGTGCGTCTAGCGGGGGGCTTCAAGAGACCCAGTACTTC.

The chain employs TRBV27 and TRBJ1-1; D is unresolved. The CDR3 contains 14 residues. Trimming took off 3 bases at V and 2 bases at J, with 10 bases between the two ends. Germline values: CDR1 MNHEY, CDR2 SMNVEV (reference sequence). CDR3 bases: TGTGCCAGCAGTTTCGGAAACTTAAACACTGAAGCTTTCTTT. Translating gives CASSFGNLNTEAFF.

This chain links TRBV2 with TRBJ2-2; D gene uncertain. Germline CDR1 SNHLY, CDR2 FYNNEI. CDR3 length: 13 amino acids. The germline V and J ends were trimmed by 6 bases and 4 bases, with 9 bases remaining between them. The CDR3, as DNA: TGTGCCAGCAGATCGACTCGCACCGGGGAGCTGTTTTTT. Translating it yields CASRSTRTGELFF. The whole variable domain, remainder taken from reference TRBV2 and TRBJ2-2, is EPEVTQTPSHQVTQMGQEVILRCVPISNHLYFYWYRQILGQKVEFLVSFYNNEISEKSEIFDDQFSVERPDGSNFTLKIRSTKLEDSAMYFCASRSTRTGELFFGEGSRLTVL.

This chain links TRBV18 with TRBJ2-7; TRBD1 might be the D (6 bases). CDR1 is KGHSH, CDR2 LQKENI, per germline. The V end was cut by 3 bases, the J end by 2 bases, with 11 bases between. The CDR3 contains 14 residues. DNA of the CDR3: TGTGCCAGCTCACCTGACAAGGGGGCCTACGAGCAGTACTTC. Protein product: CASSPDKGAYEQYF. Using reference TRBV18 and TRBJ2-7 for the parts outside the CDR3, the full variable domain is NAGVMQNPRHLVRRRGQEARLRCSPMKGHSHVYWYRQLPEEGLKFMVYLQKENIIDESGMPKERFSAEFPKEGPSILRIQQVVRGDSAAYFCASSPDKGAYEQYFGPGTRLTVT.

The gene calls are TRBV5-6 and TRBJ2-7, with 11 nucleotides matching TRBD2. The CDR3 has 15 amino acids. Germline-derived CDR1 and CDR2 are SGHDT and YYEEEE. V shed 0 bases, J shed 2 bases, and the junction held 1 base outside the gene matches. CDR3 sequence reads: CASSLVSGGAYEQYF. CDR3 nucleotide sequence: TGTGCCAGCAGCTTGGTTAGCGGGGGGGCCTACGAGCAGTACTTC.

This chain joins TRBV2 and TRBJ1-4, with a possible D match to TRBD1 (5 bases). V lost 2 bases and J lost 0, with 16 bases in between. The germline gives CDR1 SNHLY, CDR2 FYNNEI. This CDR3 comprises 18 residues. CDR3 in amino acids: CASSEWATEFATNEKLFF. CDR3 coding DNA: TGTGCCAGCAGTGAATGGGCGACAGAGTTTGCAACTAATGAAAAACTGTTTTTT.

The CDR3 here is CASSVDTDTQYF. CDR3 bases: TGTGCCAGCAGCGTGGACACAGATACGCAGTATTTT. The chain employs TRBV4-2 and TRBJ2-3; D gene unclear. This CDR3 is built from 12 residues. Germline CDR1 LGHNA, CDR2 YNFKEQ. V was pared by 5 bases and J by 2 bases, with 5 bases between.

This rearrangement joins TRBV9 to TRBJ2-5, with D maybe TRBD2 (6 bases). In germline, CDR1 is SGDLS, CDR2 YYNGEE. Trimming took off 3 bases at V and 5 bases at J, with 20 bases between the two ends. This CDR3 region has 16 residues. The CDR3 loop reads CASSDGGVGMVETQYF. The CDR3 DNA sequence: TGTGCCAGCAGCGACGGAGGGGTGGGGATGGTGGAGACCCAGTACTTC.

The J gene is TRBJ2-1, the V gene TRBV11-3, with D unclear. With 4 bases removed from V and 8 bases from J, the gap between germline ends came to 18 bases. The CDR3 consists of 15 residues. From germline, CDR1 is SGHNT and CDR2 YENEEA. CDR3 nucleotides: TGTGCCAGCAGCTCCCCGGGTACGGTGGGGTATGAGCAGTTCTTC. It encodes CASSSPGTVGYEQFF.

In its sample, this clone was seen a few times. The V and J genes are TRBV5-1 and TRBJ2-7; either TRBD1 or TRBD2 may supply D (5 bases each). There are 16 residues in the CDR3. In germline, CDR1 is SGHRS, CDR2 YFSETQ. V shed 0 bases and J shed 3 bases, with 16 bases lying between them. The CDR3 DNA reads TGCGCCAGCAGCTTGGCCGGGGCAGGGAAATACTACGAGCAGTACTTC. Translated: CASSLAGAGKYYEQYF. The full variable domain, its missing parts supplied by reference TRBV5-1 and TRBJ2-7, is KAGVTQTPRYLIKTRGQQVTLSCSPISGHRSVSWYQQTPGQGLQFLFEYFSETQRNKGNFPGRFSGRQFSNSRSEMNVSTLELGDSALYLCASSLAGAGKYYEQYFGPGTRLTVT.

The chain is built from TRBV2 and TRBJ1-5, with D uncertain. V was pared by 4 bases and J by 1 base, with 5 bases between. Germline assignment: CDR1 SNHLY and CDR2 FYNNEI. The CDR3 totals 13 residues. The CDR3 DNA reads TGTGCCAGCAGTGGAGGGAGCAATCAGCCCCAGCATTTT. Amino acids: CASSGGSNQPQHF.

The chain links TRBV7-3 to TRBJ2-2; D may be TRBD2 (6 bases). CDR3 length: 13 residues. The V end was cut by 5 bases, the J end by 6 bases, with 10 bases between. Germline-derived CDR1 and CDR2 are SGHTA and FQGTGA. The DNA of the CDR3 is TGTGCCAGCAGCACCCTAGCGTCCGGGGAGCTGTTTTTT. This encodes CASSTLASGELFF.

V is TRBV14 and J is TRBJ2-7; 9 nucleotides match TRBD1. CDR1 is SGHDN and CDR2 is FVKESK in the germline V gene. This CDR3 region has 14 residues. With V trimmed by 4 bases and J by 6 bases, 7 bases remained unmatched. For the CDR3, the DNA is TGTGCCAGCAGCCCCGGACAGGGGAAGGGCGAGCAGTACTTC. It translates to CASSPGQGKGEQYF.

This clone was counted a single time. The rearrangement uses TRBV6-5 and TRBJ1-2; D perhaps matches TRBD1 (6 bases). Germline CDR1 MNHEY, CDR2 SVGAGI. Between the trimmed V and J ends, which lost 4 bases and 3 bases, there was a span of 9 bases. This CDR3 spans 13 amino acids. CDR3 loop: CASSSGQYYGYTF. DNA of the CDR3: TGTGCCAGCAGTTCCGGACAGTACTATGGCTACACCTTC.

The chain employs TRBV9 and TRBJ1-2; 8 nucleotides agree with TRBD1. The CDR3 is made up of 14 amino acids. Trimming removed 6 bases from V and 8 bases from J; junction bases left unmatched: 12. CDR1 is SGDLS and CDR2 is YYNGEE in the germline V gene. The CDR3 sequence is CASTYGQGLIGYTF. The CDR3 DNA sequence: TGTGCCAGCACCTACGGACAGGGCCTCATAGGCTACACCTTC.